The 13 T cell receptor beta chains below all came from one sample that was sequenced in a study of a mutant IDH1 vaccine in newly diagnosed glioma. These receptors lack a known antigen. Here immunoSEQ multiplex PCR was the method, and the copy in TCRdb shows in-frame clones only, minus some. The sample yields 25,000 to 35,000 clones, roughly 88% seen once. The time point is: week 23, last vaccination. Topical imiquimod accompanied each vaccine dose, which consisted of 300 ug of mutant IDH1 20-mer peptide. This material consisted of PBMCs, taken from a glioma patient whose treatment included an IDH1 peptide vaccine. Every receptor here comes from a man aged 40-55 years with glioma.

The chain couples TRBV19 to TRBJ1-6; D gene uncertain. Germline loops: CDR1 LNHDA, CDR2 SQIVND (reference sequence). The CDR3 is made up of 17 amino acids. The germline V and J ends were trimmed by 5 bases and 0 bases, with 14 bases remaining between them. The CDR3 sequence: CASSLTTGVSYNSPLHF. For the CDR3, the DNA is TGTGCCAGTAGTCTGACGACGGGAGTCTCCTATAATTCACCCCTCCACTTT.

The V and J genes are TRBV9 and TRBJ1-2; D remains unclear. This CDR3 has 12 residues. The ends were cut back, 2 bases at V and 4 bases at J, with 6 bases in the middle. The germline CDR1 and CDR2 sequences are SGDLS and YYNGEE. The CDR3 DNA reads as TGTGCCAGCAGCGTTTCATCCTATGGCTACACCTTC. Amino acids: CASSVSSYGYTF.

This rearrangement joins TRBV10-3 to TRBJ1-5, with 7 bases lining up with TRBD1. The V gene's germline CDR1 is ENHRY and CDR2 SYGVKD. J lost 0 bases, V lost 8 bases, and 1 base had no gene match. The CDR3 runs 13 residues. The CDR3 here is CAIGDSSNQPQHF. CDR3 nucleotides: TGTGCCATCGGGGACAGTAGCAATCAGCCCCAGCATTTT.

In its sample, this clone was seen once. The gene calls are TRBV19 and TRBJ2-2; 7 bases fit TRBD1. The CDR3 runs 17 residues. Germline values: CDR1 LNHDA, CDR2 SQIVND (reference sequence). V lost 7 bases, J lost 4 bases, and 15 bases stayed unmatched. For the CDR3, the DNA is TGTGCCAGTACTAACTTTGAAGACAGGGCGGGCACCGGGGAGCTGTTTTTT. It specifies CASTNFEDRAGTGELFF.

The chain employs TRBV28 and TRBJ1-2; D perhaps matches TRBD1 (5 bases). Trimming pared 2 bases from V and 8 bases from J, leaving 9 bases between. The CDR3 totals 12 residues. Germline CDR1 and CDR2: MDHEN and SYDVKM. The CDR3 nucleotides are TGTGCCAGCAGTTTACAGGGTTCGGGCTACACCTTC. It specifies CASSLQGSGYTF.

J is TRBJ1-1 and V is TRBV5-1; perhaps TRBD1 as D (5 bases). The V and J ends lost 4 bases and 5 bases respectively, with 27 bases between them. The CDR3 has 18 residues. CDR1 is SGHRS, CDR2 YFSETQ, per germline. Written as DNA, the CDR3 is TGCGCCAGCAGCCCCCGAGGGCAGGGCGGACTCGGGAGGACTGAAGCTTTCTTT. It translates to CASSPRGQGGLGRTEAFF.

V and J are TRBV6-1 and TRBJ1-5, with 7 bases aligning to TRBD1. Germline V lookup: CDR1 MNHNS, CDR2 SASEGT. The junction had 8 bases not matched to a gene; V was cut back by 8 bases and J by 7 bases. This CDR3 has 13 residues. Written as DNA, the CDR3 is TGTGCCAGCTCAGGGGGGGAGGCCCAGCCCCAGCATTTT. Translating it yields CASSGGEAQPQHF.

The genes are TRBV5-1 and TRBJ1-3; D is possibly TRBD1 (5 bases). V was clipped by 0 bases and J by 0 bases, with 7 bases between them. In germline, CDR1 is SGHRS, CDR2 YFSETQ. The CDR3 runs 15 residues. This CDR3 reads CASSLGQSSGNTIYF. The CDR3 coding sequence is TGCGCCAGCAGCTTGGGACAGAGCTCTGGAAACACCATATATTTT.

This chain uses TRBV19 with TRBJ1-5; 7 bases agree with TRBD1. V gave up 5 bases and J gave up 2 bases; unmatched junction bases: 6. CDR3 length equals 15 residues. Germline V gene lookup returns CDR1 LNHDA and CDR2 SQIVND (reference sequence). For the CDR3, the DNA is TGTGCCAGTAGTCTTACAGGGGAGGGCAATCAGCCCCAGCATTTT. Its protein is CASSLTGEGNQPQHF.

The chain uses TRBV27 and TRBJ2-3; 9 bases agree with TRBD2. The V segment lost 5 bases and the J segment 5 bases; nucleotides outside the gene matches: 14. Germline CDR1 is MNHEY and CDR2 is SMNVEV (reference sequence). This CDR3 is built from 17 residues. The CDR3 nucleotides are TGTGCCAGCAGTCCCAGAGGCGCGGGGGGGGTGGTAGATACGCAGTATTTT. Translation gives CASSPRGAGGVVDTQYF.

This CDR3 reads CASSPTDFKGGYTF. CDR3 nucleotides: TGTGCCAGCTCACCAACAGATTTTAAGGGGGGCTACACCTTC. The chain links TRBV18 to TRBJ1-2; D may be TRBD1 (5 bases). V dropped 2 bases and J dropped 8 bases, with 15 bases sitting between them. Germline CDR1 KGHSH, CDR2 LQKENI. The CDR3 has 14 residues.

The chain recombines TRBV5-4 with TRBJ1-3, with D perhaps TRBD1 (5 bases). Germline CDR1 SGHNT, CDR2 YYREEE (reference sequence). The ends were cut back, 4 bases at V and 0 bases at J, with 14 bases in the middle. The CDR3 runs 16 residues. The CDR3 region is CASSQEGPRSGNTIYF. The CDR3 region has the DNA TGTGCCAGCAGCCAGGAGGGGCCCCGCTCTGGAAACACCATATATTTT. Using reference TRBV5-4 and TRBJ1-3 for the parts outside the CDR3, the full variable domain is ETGVTQSPTHLIKTRGQQVTLRCSSQSGHNTVSWYQQALGQGPQFIFQYYREEENGRGNFPPRFSGLQFPNYSSELNVNALELDDSALYLCASSQEGPRSGNTIYFGEGSWLTVV.

This clone was counted once. This chain uses TRBV25-1 with TRBJ2-1, with D perhaps TRBD2 (5 bases). The CDR3 has 15 residues. Germline values: CDR1 MGHDK, CDR2 SYGVNS. Trimming took 1 base from V and 0 from J, leaving 7 bases between them. CDR3 bases: TGTGCCAGCAGTGAATGGACTGCCTCCTACAATGAGCAGTTCTTC. Amino acid sequence: CASSEWTASYNEQFF.